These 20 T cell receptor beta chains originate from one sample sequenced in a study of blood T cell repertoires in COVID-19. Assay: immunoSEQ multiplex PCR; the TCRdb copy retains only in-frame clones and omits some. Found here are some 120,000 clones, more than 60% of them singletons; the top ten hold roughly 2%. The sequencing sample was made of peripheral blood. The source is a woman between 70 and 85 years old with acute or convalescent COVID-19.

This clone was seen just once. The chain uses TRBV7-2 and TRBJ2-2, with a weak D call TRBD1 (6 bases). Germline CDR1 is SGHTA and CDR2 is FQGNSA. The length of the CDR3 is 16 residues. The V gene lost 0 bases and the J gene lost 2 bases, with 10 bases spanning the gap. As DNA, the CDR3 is TGTGCCAGCAGCTTAGCGGGGGCGCGTAACACCGGGGAGCTGTTTTTT. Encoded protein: CASSLAGARNTGELFF.

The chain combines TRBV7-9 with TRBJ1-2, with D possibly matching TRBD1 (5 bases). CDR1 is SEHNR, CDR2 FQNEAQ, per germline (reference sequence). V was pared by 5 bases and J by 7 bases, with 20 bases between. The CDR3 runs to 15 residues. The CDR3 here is CASSPVGQAVGGYTF. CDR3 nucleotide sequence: TGTGCCAGCAGCCCAGTGGGGCAGGCGGTCGGTGGCTACACCTTC.

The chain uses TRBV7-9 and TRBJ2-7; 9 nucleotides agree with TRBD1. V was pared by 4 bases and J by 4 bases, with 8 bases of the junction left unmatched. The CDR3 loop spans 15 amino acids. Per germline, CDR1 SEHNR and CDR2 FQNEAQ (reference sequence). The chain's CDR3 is CASSWGDRVGYEQYF. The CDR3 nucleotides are TGTGCCAGCAGCTGGGGGGACAGGGTGGGGTACGAGCAGTACTTC.

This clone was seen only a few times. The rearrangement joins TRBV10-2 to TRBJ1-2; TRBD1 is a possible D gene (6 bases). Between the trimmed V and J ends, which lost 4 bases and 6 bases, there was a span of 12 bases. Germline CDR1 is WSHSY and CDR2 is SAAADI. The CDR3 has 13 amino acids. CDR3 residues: CASSGTGPHGYTF. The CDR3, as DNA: TGCGCCAGCAGTGGAACAGGGCCCCATGGCTACACCTTC.

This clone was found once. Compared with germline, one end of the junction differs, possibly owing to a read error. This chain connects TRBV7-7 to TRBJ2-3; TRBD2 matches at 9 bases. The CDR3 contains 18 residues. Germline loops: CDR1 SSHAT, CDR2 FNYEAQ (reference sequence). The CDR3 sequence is CASSLIRREGRRTDTQYF. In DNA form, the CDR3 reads TGTGCTAGCAGCTTAATCCGGCGGGAGGGCCGTCGGACAGATACGCAGTATTTT.

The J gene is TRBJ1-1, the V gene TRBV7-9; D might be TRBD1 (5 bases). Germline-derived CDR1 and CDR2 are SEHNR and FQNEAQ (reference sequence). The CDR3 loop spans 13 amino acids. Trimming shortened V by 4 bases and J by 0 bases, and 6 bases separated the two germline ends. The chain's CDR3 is CASSSRVNTEAFF. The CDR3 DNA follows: TGTGCCAGCAGCTCCAGGGTGAACACTGAAGCTTTCTTT.

The CDR3 DNA sequence: TGCAGCGTTTCAAAAGGCGGGAGAGGCTACAATGAGCAGTTCTTC. Translated, it gives CSVSKGGRGYNEQFF. The chain is built from TRBV29-1 and TRBJ2-1, with TRBD2 matching 7 bases. Germline V gene sequence: CDR1 SQVTM, CDR2 ANQGSEA. The CDR3 consists of 15 residues. The junction had 10 bases not matched to a gene; V was cut back by 5 bases and J by 3 bases.

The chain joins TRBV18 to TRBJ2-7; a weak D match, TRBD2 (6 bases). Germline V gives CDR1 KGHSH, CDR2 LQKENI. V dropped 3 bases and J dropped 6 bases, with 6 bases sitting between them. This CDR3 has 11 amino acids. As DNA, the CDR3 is TGTGCCAGCTCACCGGGGGGCGAGCAGTACTTC. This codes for CASSPGGEQYF.

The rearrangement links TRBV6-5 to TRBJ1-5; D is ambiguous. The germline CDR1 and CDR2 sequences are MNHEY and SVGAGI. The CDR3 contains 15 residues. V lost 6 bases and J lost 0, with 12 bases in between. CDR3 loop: CASSQDGDSNQPQHF. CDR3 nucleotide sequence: TGTGCCAGCAGCCAAGACGGGGATAGCAATCAGCCCCAGCATTTT.

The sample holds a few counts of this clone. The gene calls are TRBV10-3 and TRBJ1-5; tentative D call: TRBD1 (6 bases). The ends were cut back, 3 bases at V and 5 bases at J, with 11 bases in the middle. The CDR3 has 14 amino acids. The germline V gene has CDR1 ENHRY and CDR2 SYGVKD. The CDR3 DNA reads TGTGCCATCAGTGAAAGAGGGGGGGATCAGCCCCAGCATTTT. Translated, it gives CAISERGGDQPQHF.

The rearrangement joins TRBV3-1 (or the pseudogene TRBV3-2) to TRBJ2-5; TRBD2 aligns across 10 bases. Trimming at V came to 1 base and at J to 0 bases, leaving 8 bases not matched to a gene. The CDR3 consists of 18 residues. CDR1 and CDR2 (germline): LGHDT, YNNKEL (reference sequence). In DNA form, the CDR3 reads TGTGCCAGCAGCCAAGGGACTAGCGGTTGGGTTTACCAAGAGACCCAGTACTTC. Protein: CASSQGTSGWVYQETQYF.

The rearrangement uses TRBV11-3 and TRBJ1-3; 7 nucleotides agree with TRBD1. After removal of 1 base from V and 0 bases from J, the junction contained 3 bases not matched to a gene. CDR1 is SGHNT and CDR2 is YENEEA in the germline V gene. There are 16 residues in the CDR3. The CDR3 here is CASSLGGQSSGNTIYF. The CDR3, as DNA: TGTGCCAGCAGCTTAGGGGGACAGTCCTCTGGAAACACCATATATTTT.

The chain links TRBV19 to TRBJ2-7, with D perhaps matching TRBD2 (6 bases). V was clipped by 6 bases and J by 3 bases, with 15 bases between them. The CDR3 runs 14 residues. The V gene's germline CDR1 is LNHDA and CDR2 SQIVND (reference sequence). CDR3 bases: TGTGCCAGTAGCCTAGGAGGGGTCGACTACGAGCAGTACTTC. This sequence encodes CASSLGGVDYEQYF.

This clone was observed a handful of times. The CDR3 spells CARGGPGVNEQFF. CDR3 DNA sequence: TGTGCCAGAGGAGGGCCGGGAGTCAATGAGCAGTTCTTC. The chain combines TRBV2 with TRBJ2-1, with a possible D match to TRBD2 (6 bases). Germline CDR1 is SNHLY and CDR2 is FYNNEI. Trimming removed 9 bases at V and 6 bases at J, with 15 bases between. The CDR3 consists of 13 residues.

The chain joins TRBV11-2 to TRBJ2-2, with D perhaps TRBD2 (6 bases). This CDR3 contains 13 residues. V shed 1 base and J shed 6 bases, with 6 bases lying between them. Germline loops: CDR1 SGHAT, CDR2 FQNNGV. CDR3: CASSLAGAGELFF. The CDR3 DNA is TGTGCCAGCAGCTTAGCGGGGGCCGGGGAGCTGTTTTTT.

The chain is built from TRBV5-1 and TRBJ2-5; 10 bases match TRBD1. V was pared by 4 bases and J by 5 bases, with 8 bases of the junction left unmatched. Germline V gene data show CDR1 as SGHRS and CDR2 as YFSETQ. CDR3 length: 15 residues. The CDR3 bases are TGCGCCAGCAGCGCAGGGACAGGGGTATTGGAGACCCAGTACTTC. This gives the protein CASSAGTGVLETQYF.

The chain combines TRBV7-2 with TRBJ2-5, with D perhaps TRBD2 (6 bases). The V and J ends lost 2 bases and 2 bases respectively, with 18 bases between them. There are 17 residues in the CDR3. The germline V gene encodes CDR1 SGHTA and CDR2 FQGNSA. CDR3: CASSLSGVGQGQETQYF. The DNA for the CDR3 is TGTGCCAGCAGCTTATCGGGGGTGGGGCAGGGTCAAGAGACCCAGTACTTC.

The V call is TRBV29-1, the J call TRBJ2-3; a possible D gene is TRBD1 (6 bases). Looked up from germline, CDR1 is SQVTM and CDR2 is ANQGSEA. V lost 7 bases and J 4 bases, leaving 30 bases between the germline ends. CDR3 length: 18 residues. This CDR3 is CSARKHITGINSPDTQYF. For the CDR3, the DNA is TGCAGCGCTCGCAAACATATTACAGGGATCAACTCCCCAGATACGCAGTATTTT.

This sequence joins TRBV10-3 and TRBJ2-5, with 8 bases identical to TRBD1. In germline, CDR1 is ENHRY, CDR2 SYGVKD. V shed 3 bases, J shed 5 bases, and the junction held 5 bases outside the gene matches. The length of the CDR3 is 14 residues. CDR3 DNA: TGTGCCATCAGTGATGGACAGGGCGTCGAGACCCAGTACTTC. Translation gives CAISDGQGVETQYF.

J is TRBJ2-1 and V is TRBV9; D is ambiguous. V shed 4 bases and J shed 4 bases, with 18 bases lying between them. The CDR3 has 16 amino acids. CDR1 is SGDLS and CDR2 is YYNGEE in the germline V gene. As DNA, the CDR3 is TGTGCCAGCAGCCGCTACTGGGCCCTGGCGTACAATGAGCAGTTCTTC. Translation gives CASSRYWALAYNEQFF.